Included here is one T cell receptor beta chain sequence, with context. Original analysis: Amplifying reference gene primers gave estimates of nucleated cell counts. Method: immunoSEQ multiplex PCR; TCRdb's copy keeps in-frame clones and lacks some. The V and J calls and the clone size are those of that table, but D and trimming were determined from the DNA. This sample has fewer than 300,000 clones; roughly 80% occur once, and the top ten carry 5%. CDR3 size: 16 residues. The V gene's germline CDR1 is GTSNPN and CDR2 SVGIG (reference sequence). The V segment lost 0 bases and the J segment 6 bases; nucleotides outside the gene matches: 10. Participants in the exposed group had met a COVID-19 case in the 2 weeks before joining the study. The data were obtained in a study of blood T cell repertoires in COVID-19. The overall study: Acute and convalescent COVID-19 samples came from the United States, Italy and Spain.

The chain carries TRBV30 and TRBJ2-1, with TRBD2 matching 8 bases. This receptor was identified in a man between 40 and 49 years old who had been exposed to COVID-19. Source material: PBMCs or T cells enriched from blood (not recorded which). In DNA, the CDR3 is TGTGCCTGGAGTGTTTTAGCGGGATCGATTGCCAATGAGCAGTTCTTC. Amino acids: CAWSVLAGSIANEQFF.